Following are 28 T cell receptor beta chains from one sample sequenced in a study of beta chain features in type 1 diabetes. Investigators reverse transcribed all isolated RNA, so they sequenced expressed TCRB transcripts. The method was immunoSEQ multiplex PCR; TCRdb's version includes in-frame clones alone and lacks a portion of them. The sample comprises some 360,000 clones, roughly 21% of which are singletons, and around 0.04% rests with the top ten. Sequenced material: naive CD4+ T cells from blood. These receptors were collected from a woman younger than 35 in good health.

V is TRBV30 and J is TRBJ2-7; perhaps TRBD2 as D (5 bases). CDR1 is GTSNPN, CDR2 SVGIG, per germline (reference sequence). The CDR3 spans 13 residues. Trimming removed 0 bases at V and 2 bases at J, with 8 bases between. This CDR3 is CAWSVGGPYEQYF. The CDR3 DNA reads TGTGCCTGGAGTGTAGGCGGGCCCTACGAGCAGTACTTC. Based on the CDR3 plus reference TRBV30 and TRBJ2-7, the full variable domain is SQTIHQWPATLVQPVGSPLSLECTVEGTSNPNLYWYRQAAGRGLQLLFYSVGIGQISSEVPQNLSASRPQDRQFILSSKKLLLSDSGFYLCAWSVGGPYEQYFGPGTRLTVT.

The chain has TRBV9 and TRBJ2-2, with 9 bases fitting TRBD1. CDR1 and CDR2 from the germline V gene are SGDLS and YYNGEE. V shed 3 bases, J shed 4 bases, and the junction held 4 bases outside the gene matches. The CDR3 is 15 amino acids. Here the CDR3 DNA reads TGTGCCAGCAGCGCCCAACAGGGGGCCACCGGGGAGCTGTTTTTT. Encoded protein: CASSAQQGATGELFF.

The CDR3 bases are TGTGCCAGCAGCTTAGATCAGTCATACCAGCCCCAGCATTTT. It yields the protein CASSLDQSYQPQHF. This chain uses TRBV7-2 with TRBJ1-5, with unresolved D. Trimming pared 1 base from V and 7 bases from J, leaving 11 bases between. Germline CDR1 SGHTA, CDR2 FQGNSA. CDR3 length: 14 amino acids. The complete variable domain, with remaining parts taken from reference TRBV7-2 and TRBJ1-5, reads GAGVSQSPSNKVTEKGKDVELRCDPISGHTALYWYRQSLGQGLEFLIYFQGNSAPDKSGLPSDRFSAERTGGSVSTLTIQRTQQEDSAVYLCASSLDQSYQPQHFGDGTRLSIL.

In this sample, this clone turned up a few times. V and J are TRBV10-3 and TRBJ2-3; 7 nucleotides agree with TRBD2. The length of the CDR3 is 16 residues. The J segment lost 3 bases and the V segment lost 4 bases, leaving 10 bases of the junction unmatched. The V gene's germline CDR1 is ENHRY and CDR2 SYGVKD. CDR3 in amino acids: CAISVGLADGTDTQYF. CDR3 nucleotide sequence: TGTGCCATCAGTGTGGGGCTAGCGGATGGGACAGATACGCAGTATTTT.

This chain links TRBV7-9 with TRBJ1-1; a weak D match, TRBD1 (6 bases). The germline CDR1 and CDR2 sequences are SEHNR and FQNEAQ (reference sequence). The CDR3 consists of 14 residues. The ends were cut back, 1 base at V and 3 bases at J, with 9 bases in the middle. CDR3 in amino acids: CASSLVPGDTEAFF. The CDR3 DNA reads TGTGCCAGCAGCTTAGTCCCAGGGGACACTGAAGCTTTCTTT.

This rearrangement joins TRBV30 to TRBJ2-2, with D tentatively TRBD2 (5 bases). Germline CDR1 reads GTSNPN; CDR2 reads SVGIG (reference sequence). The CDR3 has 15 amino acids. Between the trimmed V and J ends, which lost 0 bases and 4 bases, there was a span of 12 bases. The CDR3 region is CAWSVELAGTGELFF. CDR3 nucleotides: TGTGCCTGGAGTGTAGAGCTCGCGGGCACCGGGGAGCTGTTTTTT.

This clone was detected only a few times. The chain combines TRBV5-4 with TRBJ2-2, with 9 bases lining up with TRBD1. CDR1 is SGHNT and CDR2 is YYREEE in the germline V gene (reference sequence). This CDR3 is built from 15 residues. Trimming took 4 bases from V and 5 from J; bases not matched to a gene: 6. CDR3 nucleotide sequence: TGTGCCAGCAGCCGGGGGGACAGGGTGACCGGGGAGCTGTTTTTT. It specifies CASSRGDRVTGELFF.

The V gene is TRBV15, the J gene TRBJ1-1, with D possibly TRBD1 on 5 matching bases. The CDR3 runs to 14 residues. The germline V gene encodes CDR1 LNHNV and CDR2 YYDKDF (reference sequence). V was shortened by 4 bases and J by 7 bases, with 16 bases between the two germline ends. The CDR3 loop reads CATSTPTGSLEAFF. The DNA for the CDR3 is TGTGCCACCAGCACCCCCACAGGTTCCCTTGAAGCTTTCTTT.

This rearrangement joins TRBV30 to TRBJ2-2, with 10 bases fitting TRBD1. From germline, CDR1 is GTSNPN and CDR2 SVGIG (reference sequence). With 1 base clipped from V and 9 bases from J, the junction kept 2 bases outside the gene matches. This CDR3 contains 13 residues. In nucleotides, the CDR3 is TGTGCCTGGAGTGCGACAGGGGGCCGGGAGCTGTTTTTT. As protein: CAWSATGGRELFF.

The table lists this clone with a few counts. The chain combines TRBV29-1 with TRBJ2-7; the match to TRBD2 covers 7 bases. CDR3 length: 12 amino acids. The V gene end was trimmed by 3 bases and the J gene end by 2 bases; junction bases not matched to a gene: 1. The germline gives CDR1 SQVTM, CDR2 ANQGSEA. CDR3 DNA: TGCAGCGTTGACGGGGGGACCTACGAGCAGTACTTC. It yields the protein CSVDGGTYEQYF.

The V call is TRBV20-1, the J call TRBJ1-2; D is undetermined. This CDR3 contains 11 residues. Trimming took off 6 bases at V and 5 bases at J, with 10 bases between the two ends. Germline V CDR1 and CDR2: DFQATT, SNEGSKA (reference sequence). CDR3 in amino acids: CSATPRYGYTF. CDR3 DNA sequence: TGCAGTGCAACCCCGCGGTATGGCTACACCTTC.

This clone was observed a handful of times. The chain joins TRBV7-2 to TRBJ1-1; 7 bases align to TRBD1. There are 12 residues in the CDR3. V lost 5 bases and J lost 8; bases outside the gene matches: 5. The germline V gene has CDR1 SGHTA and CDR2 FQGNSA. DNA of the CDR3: TGTGCCAGCAGCCAAAGGACAGGCGAAGCTTTCTTT. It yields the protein CASSQRTGEAFF.

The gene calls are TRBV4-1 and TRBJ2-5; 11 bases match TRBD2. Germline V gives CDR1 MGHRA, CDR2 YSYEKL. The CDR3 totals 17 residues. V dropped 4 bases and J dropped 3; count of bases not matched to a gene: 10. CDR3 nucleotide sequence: TGCGCCAGCAGCCGCCTCCCCCCGGGACTAGCGGAAGAGACCCAGTACTTC. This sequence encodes CASSRLPPGLAEETQYF.

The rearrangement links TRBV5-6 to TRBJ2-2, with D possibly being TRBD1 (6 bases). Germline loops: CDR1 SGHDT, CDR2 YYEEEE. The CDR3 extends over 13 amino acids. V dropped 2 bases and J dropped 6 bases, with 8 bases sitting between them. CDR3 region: CASSFRQAGELFF. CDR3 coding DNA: TGTGCCAGCAGCTTCCGACAGGCCGGGGAGCTGTTTTTT.

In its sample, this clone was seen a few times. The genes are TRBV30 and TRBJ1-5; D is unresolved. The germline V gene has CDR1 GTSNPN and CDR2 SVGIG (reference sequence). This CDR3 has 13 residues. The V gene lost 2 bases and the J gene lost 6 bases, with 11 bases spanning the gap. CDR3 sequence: CAWSSRFGQPQHF. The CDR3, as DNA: TGTGCCTGGAGTAGCCGGTTCGGTCAGCCCCAGCATTTT.

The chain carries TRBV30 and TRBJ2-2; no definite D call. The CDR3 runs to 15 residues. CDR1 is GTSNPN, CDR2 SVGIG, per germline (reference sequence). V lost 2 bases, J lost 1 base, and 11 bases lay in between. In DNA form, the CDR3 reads TGTGCCTGGAGTTATGGAGCAGAGAACACCGGGGAGCTGTTTTTT. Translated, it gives CAWSYGAENTGELFF.

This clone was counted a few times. This chain's CDR3 is CSVALAETQYF. The CDR3 DNA is TGCAGCGTGGCTCTAGCGGAGACCCAGTACTTC. The chain couples TRBV29-1 to TRBJ2-5; weak D call: TRBD2 (6 bases). The CDR3 runs to 11 residues. Germline CDR1 SQVTM, CDR2 ANQGSEA. V lost 6 bases and J 5 bases, leaving 10 bases between the germline ends.

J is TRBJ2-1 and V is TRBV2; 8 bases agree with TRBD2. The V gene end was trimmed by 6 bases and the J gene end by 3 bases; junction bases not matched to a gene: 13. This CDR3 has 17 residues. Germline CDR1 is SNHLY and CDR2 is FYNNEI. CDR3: CASRGASVSGGYNEQFF. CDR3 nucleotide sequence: TGTGCCAGCAGGGGGGCTTCGGTCAGCGGGGGCTACAATGAGCAGTTCTTC.

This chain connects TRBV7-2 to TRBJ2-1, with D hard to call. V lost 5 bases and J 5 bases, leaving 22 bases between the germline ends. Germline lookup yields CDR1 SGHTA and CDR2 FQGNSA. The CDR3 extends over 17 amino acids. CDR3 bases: TGTGCCAGCAGCCCATCTTACTCGCTAACCGGTAACAATGAGCAGTTCTTC. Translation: CASSPSYSLTGNNEQFF. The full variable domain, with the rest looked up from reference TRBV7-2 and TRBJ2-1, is GAGVSQSPSNKVTEKGKDVELRCDPISGHTALYWYRQSLGQGLEFLIYFQGNSAPDKSGLPSDRFSAERTGGSVSTLTIQRTQQEDSAVYLCASSPSYSLTGNNEQFFGPGTRLTVL.

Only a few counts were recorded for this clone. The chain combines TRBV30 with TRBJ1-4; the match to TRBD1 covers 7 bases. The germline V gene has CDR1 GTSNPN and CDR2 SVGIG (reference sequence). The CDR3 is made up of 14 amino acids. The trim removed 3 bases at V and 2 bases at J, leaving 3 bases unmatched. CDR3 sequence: CAWRRGPTNEKLFF. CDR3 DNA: TGTGCCTGGAGGAGGGGGCCTACTAATGAAAAACTGTTTTTT.

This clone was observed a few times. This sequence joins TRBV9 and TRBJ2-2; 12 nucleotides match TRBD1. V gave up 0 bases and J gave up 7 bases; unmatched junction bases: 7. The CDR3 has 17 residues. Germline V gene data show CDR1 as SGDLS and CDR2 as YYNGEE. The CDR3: CASSVAGTGGKVGELFF. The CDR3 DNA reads TGTGCCAGCAGCGTAGCAGGGACAGGGGGCAAGGTCGGGGAGCTGTTTTTT.

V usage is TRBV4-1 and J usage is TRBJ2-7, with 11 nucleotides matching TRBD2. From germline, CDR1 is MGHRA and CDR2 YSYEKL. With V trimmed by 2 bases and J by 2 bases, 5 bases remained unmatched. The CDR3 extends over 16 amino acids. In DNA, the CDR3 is TGCGCCAGCAGCCAACGAACTAGCGGGGGAACCTACGAGCAGTACTTC. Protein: CASSQRTSGGTYEQYF.

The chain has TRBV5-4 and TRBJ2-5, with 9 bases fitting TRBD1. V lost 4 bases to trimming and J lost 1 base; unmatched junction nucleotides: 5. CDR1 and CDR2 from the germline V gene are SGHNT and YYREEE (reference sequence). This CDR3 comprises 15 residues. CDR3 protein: CASSQRTGAQETQYF. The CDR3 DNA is TGTGCCAGCAGCCAACGGACAGGGGCCCAAGAGACCCAGTACTTC.

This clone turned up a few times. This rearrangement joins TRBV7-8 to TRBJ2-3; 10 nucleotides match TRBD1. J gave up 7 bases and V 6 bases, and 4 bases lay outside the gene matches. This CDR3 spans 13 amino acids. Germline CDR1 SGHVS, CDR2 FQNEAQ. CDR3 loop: CASSRTGGNTQYF. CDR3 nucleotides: TGTGCCAGCAGTCGGACAGGGGGAAATACGCAGTATTTT.

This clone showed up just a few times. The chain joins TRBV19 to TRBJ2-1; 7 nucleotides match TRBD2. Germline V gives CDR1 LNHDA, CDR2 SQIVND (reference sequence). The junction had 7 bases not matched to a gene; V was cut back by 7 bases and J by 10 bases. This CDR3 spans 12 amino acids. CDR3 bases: TGTGCCAGTACTGGGAGGGGAAGGGAGCAGTTCTTC. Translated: CASTGRGREQFF.

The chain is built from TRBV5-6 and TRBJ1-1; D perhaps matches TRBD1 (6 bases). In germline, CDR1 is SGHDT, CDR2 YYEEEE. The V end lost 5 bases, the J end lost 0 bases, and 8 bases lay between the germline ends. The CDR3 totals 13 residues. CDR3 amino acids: CASSRTVNTEAFF. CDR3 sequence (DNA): TGTGCCAGCAGTAGGACAGTGAACACTGAAGCTTTCTTT. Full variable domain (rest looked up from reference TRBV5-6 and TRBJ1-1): DAGVTQSPTHLIKTRGQQVTLRCSPKSGHDTVSWYQQALGQGPQFIFQYYEEEERQRGNFPDRFSGHQFPNYSSELNVNALLLGDSALYLCASSRTVNTEAFFGQGTRLTVV.

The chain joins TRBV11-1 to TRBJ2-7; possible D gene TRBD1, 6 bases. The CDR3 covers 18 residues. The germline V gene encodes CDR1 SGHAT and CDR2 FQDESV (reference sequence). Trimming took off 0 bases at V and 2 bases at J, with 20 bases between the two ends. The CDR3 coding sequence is TGTGCCAGCAGCTTAGCCGATGGGGGCCTACGGGAAACCTACGAGCAGTACTTC. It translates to CASSLADGGLRETYEQYF.

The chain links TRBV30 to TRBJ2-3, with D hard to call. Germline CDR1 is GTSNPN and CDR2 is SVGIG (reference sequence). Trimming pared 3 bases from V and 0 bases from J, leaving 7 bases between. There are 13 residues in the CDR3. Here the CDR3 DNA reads TGTGCCTGGAGGGCAGCGAGCACAGATACGCAGTATTTT. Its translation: CAWRAASTDTQYF.